This T cell receptor beta chain came from a study of T cell responses to AZD1222 COVID-19 vaccine. Regarding the study as a whole: It should be noted that donors were predominantly white British and more often female, and clonal diversity was possibly underestimated. CD4 TCRs associated with vaccination spanned spike, dominating at 160-218 and 743-854. After the peak T cell response, and only then, were repertoires sampled. Only a handful of people who got AZD1222 tested seropositive at baseline.

Repertoires were generated with immunoSEQ multiplex PCR, while TCRdb's copy carries only in-frame clones and drops some. This sample has around 130,000 clones, with roughly nine tenths found just once. CDR1 is SGHTA and CDR2 is FQGTGA in the germline V gene. The CDR3 sequence is 15 residues long. After removal of 5 bases from V and 9 bases from J, the junction contained 8 bases not matched to a gene. Concerning this clone: No antigen is known for it.

The sample consisted of peripheral blood, taken on day 0 of AZD1222 vaccination. This clonotype was obtained from an adult in good health. The V and J genes are TRBV7-3 and TRBJ2-1; TRBD2 matches at 12 bases. The CDR3 region has the DNA TGTGCCAGCAGCCGACTAGCGGGAGTGCATGGTGAGCAGTTCTTC. Translated, it gives CASSRLAGVHGEQFF.